This passage covers 17 T cell receptor beta chains from one sample sequenced in a study of T cell repertoires in cytomegalovirus infection. Their antigen targets remain unknown. MiXCR, run by TCRdb on the reads, gives a single entry per CDR3 protein. Of hundreds of thousands of distinct CDR3 sequences in the sample, about 30% were seen once. The sample in question was cultured CD8+ T cells from PBMCs, obtained from culture after CMV antigen stimulation. These receptors were obtained from a human donor in good health (CMV status not recorded). Some clones in this sample may be carry-over from other donors' samples.

The table lists this clonotype with many counts. V usage is TRBV7-2 and J usage is TRBJ2-5, with TRBD1 matching over 8 bases. This CDR3 has 15 amino acids. With 6 bases clipped from V and 4 bases from J, the junction kept 10 bases outside the gene matches. Germline loops: CDR1 SGHTA, CDR2 FQGNSA. This CDR3 reads CASSLSWTGRETQYF. For the CDR3, the DNA is TGTGCCAGCAGTTTATCGTGGACAGGGAGAGAGACCCAGTACTTC. The whole variable domain, remainder taken from reference TRBV7-2 and TRBJ2-5, is GAGVSQSPSNKVTEKGKDVELRCDPISGHTALYWYRQSLGQGLEFLIYFQGNSAPDKSGLPSDRFSAERTGGSVSTLTIQRTQQEDSAVYLCASSLSWTGRETQYFGPGTRLLVL.

This clonotype was counted a few times. One junction end disagrees with the germline gene, perhaps due to a read error. The chain has TRBV5-6 and TRBJ1-6; no definite D call. The germline V gene has CDR1 SGHDT and CDR2 YYEEEE. The CDR3 length is 13 residues. The CDR3 is CVSSPDVISPLHF. CDR3 DNA: TGTGTCAGCAGCCCCGACGTCATTTCACCCCTCCACTTT. Combining the CDR3 with reference TRBV5-6 and TRBJ1-6 gives the whole variable domain DAGVTQSPTHLIKTRGQQVTLRCSPKSGHDTVSWYQQALGQGPQFIFQYYEEEERQRGNFPDRFSGHQFPNYSSELNVNALLLGDSALYLCVSSPDVISPLHFGNGTRLTVT.

This clonotype was observed a handful of times. CDR3 DNA: TGTGCCAGCAGTTACGAAGGAACGCCCTACAATGAGCAGTTCTTC. It encodes CASSYEGTPYNEQFF. V is TRBV6-6 and J is TRBJ2-1; D not certain. The CDR3 has 15 residues. Germline V lookup: CDR1 MNHNY, CDR2 SVGAGI (reference sequence). Trimming stripped 2 bases from V and 2 bases from J, with 10 bases between.

This clonotype was detected many times. V is TRBV7-9 and J is TRBJ1-1; D is undetermined. The germline V gene has CDR1 SEHNR and CDR2 FQNEAQ (reference sequence). The CDR3 has 17 amino acids. Trimming stripped 2 bases from V and 0 bases from J, with 16 bases between. The CDR3 region is CASSLRRTDPMNTEAFF. The CDR3 region has the DNA TGTGCCAGCAGCTTAAGACGCACAGACCCAATGAACACTGAAGCTTTCTTT.

This clonotype was detected only a few times. The chain joins TRBV4-1 to TRBJ2-2; the D gene is possibly TRBD2 (6 bases). Between the trimmed V and J ends, which lost 8 bases and 1 base, there was a span of 14 bases. Germline CDR1 and CDR2: MGHRA and YSYEKL. This CDR3 contains 15 residues. Here the CDR3 reads CASALSAGNTGELFF. The CDR3 coding sequence is TGCGCCAGCGCTTTGTCAGCGGGGAACACCGGGGAGCTGTTTTTT.

The rearrangement links TRBV5-5 to TRBJ1-5, with 9 bases fitting TRBD1. Germline V gene lookup returns CDR1 SGHKS and CDR2 YYEKEE (reference sequence). The V gene end was trimmed by 5 bases and the J gene end by 3 bases; junction bases not matched to a gene: 12. The CDR3 totals 17 residues. CDR3 region: CASSTTPGTGHNQPQHF. As DNA, the CDR3 is TGTGCCAGCAGTACTACACCCGGGACAGGGCACAATCAGCCCCAGCATTTT.

V is TRBV10-3 and J is TRBJ1-1; no definite D call. From germline, CDR1 is ENHRY and CDR2 SYGVKD. V was clipped by 6 bases and J by 1 base, with 15 bases between them. The CDR3 totals 15 residues. Here the CDR3 reads CAIRLGVEGNTEAFF. The CDR3 region has the DNA TGTGCCATCAGGCTCGGGGTTGAGGGGAACACTGAAGCTTTCTTT.

The gene calls are TRBV12-3 or TRBV12-4 and TRBJ2-7; no definite D call. The V and J ends lost 5 bases and 3 bases respectively, with 11 bases between them. The CDR3 length is 13 residues. The CDR3 bases are TGTGCCAGCAGTCCCCTAGGGCTCTACGAGCAGTACTTC. This encodes CASSPLGLYEQYF.

To note about this clonotype: This may be a read error, as it is one base from a much larger clone. The chain couples TRBV7-2 to TRBJ2-3; D might be TRBD2 (6 bases). Germline values: CDR1 SGHTA, CDR2 FQGNSA. V lost 1 base to trimming and J lost 9 bases, with 14 bases between them. The CDR3 is 14 amino acids. In nucleotides, the CDR3 is TGTGCCAGCAGCTTAGACGTAGCGGTAGGGACGCAGTATTTT. Translation: CASSLDVAVGTQYF.

The V gene is TRBV19, the J gene TRBJ1-2; 7 nucleotides match TRBD1. V lost 7 bases and J lost 5; bases outside the gene matches: 10. CDR1 is LNHDA and CDR2 is SQIVND in the germline V gene (reference sequence). The CDR3 loop spans 14 amino acids. CDR3: CASTSTGAGYGYTF. As DNA, the CDR3 is TGTGCCAGTACATCTACAGGGGCGGGGTATGGCTACACCTTC.

The chain carries TRBV6-1 and TRBJ2-3; maybe TRBD2 (6 bases). The CDR3 spans 14 residues. V shed 5 bases and J shed 4 bases, with 13 bases lying between them. CDR1 MNHNS and CDR2 SASEGT come from the germline V gene. The CDR3 is CASSRRGTPDTQYF. The CDR3 DNA sequence: TGTGCCAGCAGTCGGAGGGGTACCCCAGATACGCAGTATTTT.

This clonotype was counted at least ten times. V is TRBV12-3 or TRBV12-4 and J is TRBJ1-6, with D perhaps TRBD1 (5 bases). Trimming stripped 7 bases from V and 6 bases from J, with 13 bases between. The length of the CDR3 is 14 residues. The CDR3 sequence is CASTWGGGNSPLHF. The CDR3 nucleotides are TGTGCCAGCACATGGGGTGGGGGTAATTCACCCCTCCACTTT.

This clonotype occurred a few times. This rearrangement joins TRBV20-1 to TRBJ1-2; TRBD1 aligns across 9 bases. The V segment lost 3 bases and the J segment 4 bases; nucleotides outside the gene matches: 3. Germline assignment: CDR1 DFQATT and CDR2 SNEGSKA (reference sequence). This CDR3 spans 13 amino acids. CDR3 nucleotide sequence: TGCAGTGCTAGGGGGACAGGGACCTATGGCTACACCTTC. It encodes CSARGTGTYGYTF.

This clonotype showed up just a few times. V is TRBV27 and J is TRBJ2-5; TRBD2 might be the D (5 bases). CDR1 is MNHEY, CDR2 SMNVEV, per germline (reference sequence). V lost 3 bases and J 2 bases, leaving 13 bases between the germline ends. The CDR3 is 15 residues long. Here the CDR3 DNA reads TGTGCCAGCAGTTTTTCCGGGGTCGGTCAAGAGACCCAGTACTTC. It specifies CASSFSGVGQETQYF.

In this sample, this clonotype turned up a few times. The DNA of the CDR3 is TGTGCCAGCAGTTCCCGGGACCCCCGGGAGCATGAGCAGTTCTTC. Translating it yields CASSSRDPREHEQFF. The chain joins TRBV27 to TRBJ2-1, with D tentatively TRBD2 (6 bases). Germline CDR1 is MNHEY and CDR2 is SMNVEV (reference sequence). V was pared by 4 bases and J by 8 bases, with 18 bases between. CDR3 size: 15 residues.

The chain combines TRBV19 with TRBJ2-2; D is undetermined. V was clipped by 4 bases and J by 7 bases, with 13 bases between them. Germline V gene sequence: CDR1 LNHDA, CDR2 SQIVND (reference sequence). The CDR3 runs to 14 residues. CDR3 DNA sequence: TGTGCCAGTAGTACTCTAGAATCCGGCGGGGAGCTGTTTTTT. Translating gives CASSTLESGGELFF.

This clonotype was observed at least ten times. The chain uses TRBV7-9 and TRBJ2-3; D not certain. The V and J ends lost 4 bases and 0 bases respectively, with 11 bases between them. This CDR3 has 15 residues. From germline, CDR1 is SEHNR and CDR2 FQNEAQ (reference sequence). The CDR3 here is CASSSVWASTDTQYF. The CDR3 nucleotides read TGTGCCAGCAGCTCTGTGTGGGCCAGCACAGATACGCAGTATTTT.